The entry below describes one T cell receptor beta chain. Its target is not known. Looked up from germline, CDR1 is GTSNPN and CDR2 is SVGIG (reference sequence). The CDR3 length is 14 residues. Germline trimming cut 6 bases from V and 1 base from J; bases unmatched to any gene: 7. This entry is derived from a study of beta chain features in type 1 diabetes. Looking at the study overall: Sorted cells examined across all samples numbered around 110,000,000. Whole-study findings and limits: Over-representation of high TCR-expressing cells was a possible consequence of cDNA sequencing. Shorter TCRB CDR3s, moderately but significantly so, were found in Type 1 diabetes patients in all four CD4+ subsets.

The isolated RNA, all of it, was reverse transcribed, so expressed TCRB transcripts were what got sequenced. Read counts averaged roughly 4 million for samples of naive, central memory and regulatory T cells. TCRdb keeps only in-frame clones here, not all; method: immunoSEQ multiplex PCR. The sample includes 95,000 to 110,000 clones, 25% to 35% of them seen just once. The sample was central memory CD4+ T cells from blood. The receptor comes from a woman aged 18 to 35 with type 1 diabetes. This chain joins TRBV30 and TRBJ2-7; 9 bases map to TRBD1. The CDR3, as DNA: TGTGCCTGTCCCGGGACAGGGCCTTCCTACGAGCAGTACTTC. This gives the protein CACPGTGPSYEQYF.